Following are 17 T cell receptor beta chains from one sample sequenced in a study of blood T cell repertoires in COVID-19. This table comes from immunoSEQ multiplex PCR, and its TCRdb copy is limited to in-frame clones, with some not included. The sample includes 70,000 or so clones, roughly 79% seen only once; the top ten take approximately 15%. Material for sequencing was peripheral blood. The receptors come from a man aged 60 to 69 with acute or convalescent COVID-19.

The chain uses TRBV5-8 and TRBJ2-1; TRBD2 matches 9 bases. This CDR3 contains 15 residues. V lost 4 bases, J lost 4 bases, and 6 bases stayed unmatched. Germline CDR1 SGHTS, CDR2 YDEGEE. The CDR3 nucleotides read TGTGCCAGCAGCATAGCGGGGGAGCCATACAATGAGCAGTTCTTC. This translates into CASSIAGEPYNEQFF.

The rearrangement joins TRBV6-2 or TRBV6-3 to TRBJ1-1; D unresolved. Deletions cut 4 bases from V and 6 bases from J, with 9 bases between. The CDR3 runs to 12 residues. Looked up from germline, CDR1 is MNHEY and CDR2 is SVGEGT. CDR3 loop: CASSSRTAEAFF. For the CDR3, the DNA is TGTGCCAGCAGTTCCCGAACGGCTGAAGCTTTCTTT.

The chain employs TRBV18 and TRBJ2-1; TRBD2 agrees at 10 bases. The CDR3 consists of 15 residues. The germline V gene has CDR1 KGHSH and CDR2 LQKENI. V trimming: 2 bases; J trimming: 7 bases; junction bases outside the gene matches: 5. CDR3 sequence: CASSPRSGGANEQFF. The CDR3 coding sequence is TGTGCCAGCTCACCAAGGAGCGGGGGGGCGAATGAGCAGTTCTTC.

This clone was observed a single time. The DNA of the CDR3 is TGTGCCAGCAGCTTACTCCGCGGGACCTATGGCTACACCTTC. This translates into CASSLLRGTYGYTF. The chain combines TRBV7-8 with TRBJ1-2; possible D gene TRBD1, 5 bases. With 2 bases removed from V and 4 bases from J, the gap between germline ends came to 11 bases. The CDR3 runs to 14 residues. Germline CDR1 is SGHVS and CDR2 is FQNEAQ.

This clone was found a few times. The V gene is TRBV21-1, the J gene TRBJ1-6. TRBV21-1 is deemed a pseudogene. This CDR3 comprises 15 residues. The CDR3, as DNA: TGTGCCAGCACCCTCCACGGAGAGAATAATTCACCCCTCCACTTT. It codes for CASTLHGENNSPLHF.

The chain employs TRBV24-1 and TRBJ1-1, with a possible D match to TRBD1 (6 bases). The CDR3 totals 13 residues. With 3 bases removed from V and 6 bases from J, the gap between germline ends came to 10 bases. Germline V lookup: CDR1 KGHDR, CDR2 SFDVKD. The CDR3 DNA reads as TGTGCCACCAGTGATCCACCAGGGGCTGAAGCTTTCTTT. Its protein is CATSDPPGAEAFF.

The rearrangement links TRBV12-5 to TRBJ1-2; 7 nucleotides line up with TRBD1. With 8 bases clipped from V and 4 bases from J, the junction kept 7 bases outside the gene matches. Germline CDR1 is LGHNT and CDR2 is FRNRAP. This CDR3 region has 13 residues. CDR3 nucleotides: TGTGCTAGTCACCAGGGGGGTGGCTATGGCTACACCTTC. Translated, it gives CASHQGGGYGYTF.

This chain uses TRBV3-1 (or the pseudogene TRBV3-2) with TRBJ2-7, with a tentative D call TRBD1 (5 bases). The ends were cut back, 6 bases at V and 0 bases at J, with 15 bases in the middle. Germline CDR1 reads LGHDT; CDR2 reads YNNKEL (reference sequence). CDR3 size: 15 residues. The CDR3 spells CASSSYKGVSYEQYF. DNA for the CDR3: TGTGCCAGCAGTTCATACAAAGGGGTCTCCTACGAGCAGTACTTC.

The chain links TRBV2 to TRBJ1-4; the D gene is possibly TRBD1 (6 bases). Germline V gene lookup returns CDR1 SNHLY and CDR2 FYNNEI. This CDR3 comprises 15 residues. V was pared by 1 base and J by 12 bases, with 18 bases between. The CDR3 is CASSEEVQGKWELFF. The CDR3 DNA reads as TGTGCCAGCAGTGAAGAGGTCCAGGGGAAGTGGGAACTGTTTTTT.

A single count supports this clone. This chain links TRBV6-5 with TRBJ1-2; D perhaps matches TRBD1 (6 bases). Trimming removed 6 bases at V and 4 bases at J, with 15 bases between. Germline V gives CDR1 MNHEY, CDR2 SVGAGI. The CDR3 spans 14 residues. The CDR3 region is CASSRTQGRYGYTF. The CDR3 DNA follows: TGTGCCAGCAGCCGAACACAGGGTCGCTATGGCTACACCTTC.

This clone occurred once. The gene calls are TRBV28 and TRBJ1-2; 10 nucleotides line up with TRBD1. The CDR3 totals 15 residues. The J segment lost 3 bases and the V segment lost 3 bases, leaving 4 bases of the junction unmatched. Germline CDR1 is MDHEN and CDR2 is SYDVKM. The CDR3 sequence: CASSLLDRGDYGYTF. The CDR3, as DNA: TGTGCCAGCAGTTTGCTGGACAGGGGGGACTATGGCTACACCTTC.

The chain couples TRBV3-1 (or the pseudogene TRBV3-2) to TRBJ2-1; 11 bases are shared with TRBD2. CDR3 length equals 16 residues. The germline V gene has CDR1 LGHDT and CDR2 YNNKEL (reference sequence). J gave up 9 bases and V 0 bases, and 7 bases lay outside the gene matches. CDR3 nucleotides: TGTGCCAGCAGCCAAGACGTAGGACTAGCGGGTGGTGAGCAGTTCTTC. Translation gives CASSQDVGLAGGEQFF.

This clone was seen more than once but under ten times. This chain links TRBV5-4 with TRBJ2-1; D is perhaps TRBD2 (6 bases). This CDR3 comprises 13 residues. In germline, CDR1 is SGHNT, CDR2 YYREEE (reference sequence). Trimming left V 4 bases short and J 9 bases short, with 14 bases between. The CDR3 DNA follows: TGTGCCAGCAGCAACCGGGAGAGGGGTGAGCAGTTCTTC. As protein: CASSNRERGEQFF.

The CDR3 sequence: CASSLAGVNSGNTIYF. In nucleotides, the CDR3 is TGTGCCAGCAGCTTGGCGGGAGTTAACTCTGGAAACACCATATATTTT. The chain couples TRBV7-9 to TRBJ1-3; D is undetermined. Trimming took off 3 bases at V and 0 bases at J, with 12 bases between the two ends. The V gene's germline CDR1 is SEHNR and CDR2 FQNEAQ (reference sequence). The CDR3 runs 16 residues. Looking up the rest from reference TRBV7-9 and TRBJ1-3 gives the full variable domain: DTGVSQNPRHKITKRGQNVTFRCDPISEHNRLYWYRQTLGQGPEFLTYFQNEAQLEKSRLLSDRFSAERPKGSFSTLEIQRTEQGDSAMYLCASSLAGVNSGNTIYFGEGSWLTVV.

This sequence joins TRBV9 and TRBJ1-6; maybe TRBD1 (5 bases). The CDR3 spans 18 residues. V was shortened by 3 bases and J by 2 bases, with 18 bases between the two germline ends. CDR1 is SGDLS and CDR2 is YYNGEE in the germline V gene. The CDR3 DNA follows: TGTGCCAGCAGCGATCGAGAAGGGGCCCTACCCTATAATTCACCCCTCCACTTT. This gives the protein CASSDREGALPYNSPLHF.

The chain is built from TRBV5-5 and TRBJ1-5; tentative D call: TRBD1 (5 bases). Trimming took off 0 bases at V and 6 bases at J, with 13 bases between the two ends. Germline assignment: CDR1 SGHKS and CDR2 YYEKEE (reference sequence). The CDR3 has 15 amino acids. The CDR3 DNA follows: TGTGCCAGCAGCTTGGCCCCGGGCAGGGTTCAGCCCCAGCATTTT. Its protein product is CASSLAPGRVQPQHF.

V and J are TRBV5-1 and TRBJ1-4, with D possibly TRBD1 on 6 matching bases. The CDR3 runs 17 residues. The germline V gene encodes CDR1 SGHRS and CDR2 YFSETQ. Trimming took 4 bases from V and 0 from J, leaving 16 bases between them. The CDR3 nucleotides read TGCGCCAGCAGCCTGGGGTTCAGGGGTGCAACTAATGAAAAACTGTTTTTT. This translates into CASSLGFRGATNEKLFF.